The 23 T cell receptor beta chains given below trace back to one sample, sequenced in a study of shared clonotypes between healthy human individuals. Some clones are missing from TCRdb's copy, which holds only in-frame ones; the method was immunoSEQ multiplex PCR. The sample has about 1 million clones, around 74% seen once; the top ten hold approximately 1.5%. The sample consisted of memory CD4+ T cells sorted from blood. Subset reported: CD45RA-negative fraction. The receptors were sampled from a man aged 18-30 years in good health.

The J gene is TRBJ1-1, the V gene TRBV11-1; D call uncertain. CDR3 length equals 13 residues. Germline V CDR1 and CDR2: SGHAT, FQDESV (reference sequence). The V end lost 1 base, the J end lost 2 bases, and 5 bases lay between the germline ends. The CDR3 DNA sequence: TGTGCCAGCAGCTTAGTATTTAACACTGAAGCTTTCTTT. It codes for CASSLVFNTEAFF.

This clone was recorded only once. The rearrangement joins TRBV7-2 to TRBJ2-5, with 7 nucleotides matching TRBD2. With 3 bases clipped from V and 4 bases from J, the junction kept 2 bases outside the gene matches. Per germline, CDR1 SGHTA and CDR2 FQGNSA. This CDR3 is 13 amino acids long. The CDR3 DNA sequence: TGTGCCAGCAGCTTCGAGCGGGGAGAGACCCAGTACTTC. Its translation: CASSFERGETQYF. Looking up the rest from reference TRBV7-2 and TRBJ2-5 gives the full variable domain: GAGVSQSPSNKVTEKGKDVELRCDPISGHTALYWYRQSLGQGLEFLIYFQGNSAPDKSGLPSDRFSAERTGGSVSTLTIQRTQQEDSAVYLCASSFERGETQYFGPGTRLLVL.

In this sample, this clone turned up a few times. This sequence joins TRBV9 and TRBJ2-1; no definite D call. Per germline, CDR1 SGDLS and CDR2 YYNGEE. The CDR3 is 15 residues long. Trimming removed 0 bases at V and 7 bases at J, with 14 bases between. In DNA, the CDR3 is TGTGCCAGCAGCGTAGTGGCTAGTGGGTTGAATGAGCAGTTCTTC. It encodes CASSVVASGLNEQFF.

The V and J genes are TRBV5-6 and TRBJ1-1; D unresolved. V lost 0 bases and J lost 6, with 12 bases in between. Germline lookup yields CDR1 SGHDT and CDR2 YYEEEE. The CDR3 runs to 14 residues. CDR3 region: CASSLVQASAEAFF. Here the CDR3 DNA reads TGTGCCAGCAGCTTGGTGCAGGCCTCTGCTGAAGCTTTCTTT.

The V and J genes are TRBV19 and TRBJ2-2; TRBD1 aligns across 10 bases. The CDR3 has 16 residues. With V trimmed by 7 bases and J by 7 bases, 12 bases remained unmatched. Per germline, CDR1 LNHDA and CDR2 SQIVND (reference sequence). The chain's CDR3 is CASISGTGDYSGELFF. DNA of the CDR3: TGTGCCAGTATCTCTGGGACAGGGGACTACAGCGGGGAGCTGTTTTTT.

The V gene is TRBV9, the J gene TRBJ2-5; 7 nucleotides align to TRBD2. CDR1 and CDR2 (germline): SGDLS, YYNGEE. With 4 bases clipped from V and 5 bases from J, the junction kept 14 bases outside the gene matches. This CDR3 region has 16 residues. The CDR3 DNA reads TGTGCCAGCAGCCCTCATGGGGGGGACTTCCGGGAGACCCAGTACTTC. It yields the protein CASSPHGGDFRETQYF.

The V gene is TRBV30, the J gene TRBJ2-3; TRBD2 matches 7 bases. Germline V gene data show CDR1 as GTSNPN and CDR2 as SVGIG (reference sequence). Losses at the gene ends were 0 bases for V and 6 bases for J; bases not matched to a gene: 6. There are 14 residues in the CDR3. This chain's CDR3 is CAWSVSAGADTQYF. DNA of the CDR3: TGTGCCTGGAGTGTATCTGCGGGAGCGGATACGCAGTATTTT.

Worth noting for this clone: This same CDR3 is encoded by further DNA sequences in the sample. This CDR3 reads CASSPAYEQYF. In DNA form, the CDR3 reads TGTGCCAGCAGCCCCGCTTACGAGCAGTACTTC. The chain links TRBV7-2 to TRBJ2-7; no reliable D call. Looked up from germline, CDR1 is SGHTA and CDR2 is FQGNSA. The V end lost 5 bases, the J end lost 4 bases, and 6 bases lay between the germline ends. This CDR3 is 11 amino acids long.

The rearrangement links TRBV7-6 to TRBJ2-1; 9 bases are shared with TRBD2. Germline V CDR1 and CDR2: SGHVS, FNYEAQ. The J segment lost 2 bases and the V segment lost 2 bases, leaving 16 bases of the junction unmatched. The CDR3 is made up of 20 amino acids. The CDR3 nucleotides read TGTGCCAGCAGCTTAAAGGCGGGGGGGGAAGGGTATTTGACCTACAATGAGCAGTTCTTC. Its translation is CASSLKAGGEGYLTYNEQFF. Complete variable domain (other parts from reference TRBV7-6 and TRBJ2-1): GAGVSQSPRYKVTKRGQDVALRCDPISGHVSLYWYRQALGQGPEFLTYFNYEAQQDKSGLPNDRFSAERPEGSISTLTIQRTEQRDSAMYRCASSLKAGGEGYLTYNEQFFGPGTRLTVL.

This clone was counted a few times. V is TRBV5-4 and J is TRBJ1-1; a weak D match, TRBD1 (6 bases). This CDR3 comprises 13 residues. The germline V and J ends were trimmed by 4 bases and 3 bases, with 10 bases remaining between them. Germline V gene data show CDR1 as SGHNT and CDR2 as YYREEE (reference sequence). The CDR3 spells CASSNDRYTEAFF. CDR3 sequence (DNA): TGTGCCAGCAGCAATGACAGGTACACTGAAGCTTTCTTT.

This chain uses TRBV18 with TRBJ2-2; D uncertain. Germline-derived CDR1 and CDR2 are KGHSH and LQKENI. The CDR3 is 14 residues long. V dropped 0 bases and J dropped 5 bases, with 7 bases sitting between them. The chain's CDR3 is CASSPPASTGELFF. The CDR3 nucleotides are TGTGCCAGCTCACCACCGGCTAGTACCGGGGAGCTGTTTTTT.

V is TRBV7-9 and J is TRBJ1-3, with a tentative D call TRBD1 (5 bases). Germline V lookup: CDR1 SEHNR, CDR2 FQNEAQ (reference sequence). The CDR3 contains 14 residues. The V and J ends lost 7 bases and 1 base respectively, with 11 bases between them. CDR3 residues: CASMWGRSGNTIYF. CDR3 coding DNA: TGTGCCAGCATGTGGGGCAGATCTGGAAACACCATATATTTT.

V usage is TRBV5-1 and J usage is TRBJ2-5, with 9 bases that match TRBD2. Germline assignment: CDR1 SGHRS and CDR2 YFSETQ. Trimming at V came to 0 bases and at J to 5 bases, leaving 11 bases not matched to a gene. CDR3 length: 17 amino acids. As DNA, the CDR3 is TGCGCCAGCAGCTTGGGAATCGCTAGCGGGATGAGTGAGACCCAGTACTTC. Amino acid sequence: CASSLGIASGMSETQYF.

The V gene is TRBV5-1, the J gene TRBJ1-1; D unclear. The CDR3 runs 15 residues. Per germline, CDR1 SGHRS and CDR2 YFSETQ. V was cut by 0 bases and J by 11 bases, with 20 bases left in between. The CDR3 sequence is CASSLVVSSPHGAFF. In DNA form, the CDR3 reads TGCGCCAGCAGCTTGGTGGTCAGTAGTCCCCATGGGGCTTTCTTT.

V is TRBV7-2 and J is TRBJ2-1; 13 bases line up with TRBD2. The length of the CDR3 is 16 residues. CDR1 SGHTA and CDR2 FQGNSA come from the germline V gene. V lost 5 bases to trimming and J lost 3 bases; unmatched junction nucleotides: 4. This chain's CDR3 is CASSLWTSGSYNEQFF. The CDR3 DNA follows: TGTGCCAGCAGCCTGTGGACTAGCGGGAGCTACAATGAGCAGTTCTTC.

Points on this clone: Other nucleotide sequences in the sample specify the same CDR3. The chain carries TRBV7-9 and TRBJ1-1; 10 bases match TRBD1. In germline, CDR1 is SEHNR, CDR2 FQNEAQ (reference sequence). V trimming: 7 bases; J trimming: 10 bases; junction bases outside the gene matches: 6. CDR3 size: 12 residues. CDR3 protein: CASTPGQGRAFF. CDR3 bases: TGTGCCAGCACCCCGGGACAGGGGAGAGCTTTCTTT. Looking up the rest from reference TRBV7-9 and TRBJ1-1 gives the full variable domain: DTGVSQNPRHKITKRGQNVTFRCDPISEHNRLYWYRQTLGQGPEFLTYFQNEAQLEKSRLLSDRFSAERPKGSFSTLEIQRTEQGDSAMYLCASTPGQGRAFFGQGTRLTVV.

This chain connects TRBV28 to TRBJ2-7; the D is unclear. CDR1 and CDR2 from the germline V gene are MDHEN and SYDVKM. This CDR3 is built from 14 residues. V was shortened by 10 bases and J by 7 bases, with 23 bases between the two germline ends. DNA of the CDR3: TGTGCCATTCGGGCCCGACAAGGAACGGTAGAGCAGTACTTC. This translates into CAIRARQGTVEQYF.

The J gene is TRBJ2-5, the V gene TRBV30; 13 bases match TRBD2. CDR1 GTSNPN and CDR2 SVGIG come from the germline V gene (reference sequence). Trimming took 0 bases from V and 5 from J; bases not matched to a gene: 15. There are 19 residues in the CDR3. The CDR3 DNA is TGTGCCTGGAGTGTAGGGGTTTTCGGACTAGCGGGAGTGGGGGAGACCCAGTACTTC. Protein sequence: CAWSVGVFGLAGVGETQYF.

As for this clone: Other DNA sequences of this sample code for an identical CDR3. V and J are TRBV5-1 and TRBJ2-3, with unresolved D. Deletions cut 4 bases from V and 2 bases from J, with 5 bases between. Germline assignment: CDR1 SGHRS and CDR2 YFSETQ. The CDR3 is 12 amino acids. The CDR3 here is CASSRDTDTQYF. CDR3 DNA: TGCGCCAGCAGCAGAGACACAGATACGCAGTATTTT.

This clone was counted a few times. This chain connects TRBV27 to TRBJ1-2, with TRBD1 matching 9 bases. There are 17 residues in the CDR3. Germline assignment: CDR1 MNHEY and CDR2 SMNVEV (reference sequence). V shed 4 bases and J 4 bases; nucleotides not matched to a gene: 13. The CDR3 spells CASSSTGQGRGTYGYTF. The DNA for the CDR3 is TGTGCCAGCAGTTCGACCGGACAGGGGAGAGGGACCTATGGCTACACCTTC.

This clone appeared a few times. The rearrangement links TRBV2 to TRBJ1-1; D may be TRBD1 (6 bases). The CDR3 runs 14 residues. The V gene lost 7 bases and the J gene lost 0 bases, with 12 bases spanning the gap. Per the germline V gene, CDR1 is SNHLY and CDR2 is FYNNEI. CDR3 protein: CASTRTGMNTEAFF. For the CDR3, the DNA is TGTGCCAGCACCAGAACAGGGATGAACACTGAAGCTTTCTTT.

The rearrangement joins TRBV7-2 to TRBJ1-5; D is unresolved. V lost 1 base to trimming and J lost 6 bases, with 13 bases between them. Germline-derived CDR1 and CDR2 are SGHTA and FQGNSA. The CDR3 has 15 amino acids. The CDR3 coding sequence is TGTGCCAGCAGCTTAGGAGGGATGGGCTCTCAGCCCCAGCATTTT. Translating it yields CASSLGGMGSQPQHF.

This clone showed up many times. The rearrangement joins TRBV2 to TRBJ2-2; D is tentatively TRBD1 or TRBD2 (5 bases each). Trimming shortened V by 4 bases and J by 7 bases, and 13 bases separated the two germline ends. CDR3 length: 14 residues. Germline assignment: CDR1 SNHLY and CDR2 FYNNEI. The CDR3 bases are TGTGCCAGCAGTGTAAGCCGGGGCAGCGGGGAGCTGTTTTTT. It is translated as CASSVSRGSGELFF.